This T cell receptor beta chain was sequenced for a study of T cell clones after liver transplantation. The protocol was immunoSEQ multiplex PCR, while the TCRdb copy is restricted to in-frame clones and leaves out a portion. The repertoire holds about 45,000 clones, with about 82% as singletons. Findings of the study overall: Circulating graft-donor-reactive CD4 TCRbeta sequences fell significantly post-transplant in most of the 8 subjects.

V trimming: 4 bases; J trimming: 2 bases; junction bases outside the gene matches: 8. The CDR3 is 17 residues long. CDR1 and CDR2 from the germline V gene are MGHRA and YSYEKL. With regard to this clone: The antigen is not known.

The receptor comes from a human patient who received a liver transplant. Some of the T cells may derive from the graft donor. This material consisted of CD4+ T cells from blood, taken 24 months after liver transplant. The V call is TRBV4-1, the J call TRBJ2-7; 13 bases agree with TRBD2. CDR3 DNA: TGCGCCAGCAGCCTTCCACGCGGGACTAGCGGGGCCTACGAGCAGTACTTC. Translating gives CASSLPRGTSGAYEQYF.